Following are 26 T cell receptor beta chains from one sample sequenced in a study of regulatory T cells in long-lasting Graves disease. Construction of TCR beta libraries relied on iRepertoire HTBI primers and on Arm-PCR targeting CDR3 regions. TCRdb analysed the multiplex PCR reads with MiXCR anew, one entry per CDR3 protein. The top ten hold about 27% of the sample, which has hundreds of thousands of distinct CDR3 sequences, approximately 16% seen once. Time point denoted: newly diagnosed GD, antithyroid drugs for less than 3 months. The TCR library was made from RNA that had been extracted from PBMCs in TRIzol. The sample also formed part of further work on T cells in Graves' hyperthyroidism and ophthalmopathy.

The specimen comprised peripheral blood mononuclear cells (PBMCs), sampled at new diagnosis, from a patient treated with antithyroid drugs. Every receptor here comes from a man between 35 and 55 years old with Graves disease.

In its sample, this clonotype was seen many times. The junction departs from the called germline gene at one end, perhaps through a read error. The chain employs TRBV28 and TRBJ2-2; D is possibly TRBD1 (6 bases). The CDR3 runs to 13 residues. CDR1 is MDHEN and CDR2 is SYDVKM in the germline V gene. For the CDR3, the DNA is TGCGCGGCCGGGACACGGAGAACCGGGGAGCTGTTTTTT. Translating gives CAAGTRRTGELFF.

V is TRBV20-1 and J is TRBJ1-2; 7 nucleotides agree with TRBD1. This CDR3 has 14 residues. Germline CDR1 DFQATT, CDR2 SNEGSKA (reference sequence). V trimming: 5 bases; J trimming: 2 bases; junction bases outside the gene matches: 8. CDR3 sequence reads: CSASVVQGNYGYTF. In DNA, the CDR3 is TGCAGTGCTTCCGTGGTACAGGGGAACTATGGCTACACCTTC.

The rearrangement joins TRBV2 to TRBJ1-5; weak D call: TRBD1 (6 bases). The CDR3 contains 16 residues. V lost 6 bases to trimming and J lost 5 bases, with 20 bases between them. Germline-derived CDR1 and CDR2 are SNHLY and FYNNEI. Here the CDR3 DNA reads TGTGCCAGCAGAGGAGGGTGGGGGCAGGGAGATCAGCCCCAGCATTTT. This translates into CASRGGWGQGDQPQHF. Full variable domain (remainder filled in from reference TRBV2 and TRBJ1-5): EPEVTQTPSHQVTQMGQEVILRCVPISNHLYFYWYRQILGQKVEFLVSFYNNEISEKSEIFDDQFSVERPDGSNFTLKIRSTKLEDSAMYFCASRGGWGQGDQPQHFGDGTRLSIL.

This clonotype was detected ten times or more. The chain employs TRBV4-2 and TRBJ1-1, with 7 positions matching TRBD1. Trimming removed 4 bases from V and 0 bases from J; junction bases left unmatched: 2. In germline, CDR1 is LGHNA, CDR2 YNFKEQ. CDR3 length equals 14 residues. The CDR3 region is CASSPTGLNTEAFF. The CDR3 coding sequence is TGTGCCAGCAGCCCGACAGGGTTGAACACTGAAGCTTTCTTT.

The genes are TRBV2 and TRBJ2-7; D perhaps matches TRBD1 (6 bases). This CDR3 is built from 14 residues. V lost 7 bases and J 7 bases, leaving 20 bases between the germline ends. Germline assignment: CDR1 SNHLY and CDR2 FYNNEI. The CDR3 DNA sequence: TGTGCCAGCACCTCTTCGGGGCTTCAGGGGGAGCAGTACTTC. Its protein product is CASTSSGLQGEQYF.

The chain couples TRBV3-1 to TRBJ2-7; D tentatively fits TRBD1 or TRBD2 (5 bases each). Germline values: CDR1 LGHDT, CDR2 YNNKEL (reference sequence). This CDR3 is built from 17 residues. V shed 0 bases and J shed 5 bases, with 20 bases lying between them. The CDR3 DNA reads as TGTGCCAGCAGCCAAGAGCGTTGGGACCCAGGACCCCACGAGCAGTACTTC. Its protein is CASSQERWDPGPHEQYF.

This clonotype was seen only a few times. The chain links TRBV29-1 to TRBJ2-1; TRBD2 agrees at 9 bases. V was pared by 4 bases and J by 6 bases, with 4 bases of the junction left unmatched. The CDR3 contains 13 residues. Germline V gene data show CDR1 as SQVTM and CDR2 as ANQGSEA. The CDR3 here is CSVVRGGLNEQFF. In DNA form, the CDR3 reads TGCAGCGTTGTGCGGGGGGGCCTCAATGAGCAGTTCTTC.

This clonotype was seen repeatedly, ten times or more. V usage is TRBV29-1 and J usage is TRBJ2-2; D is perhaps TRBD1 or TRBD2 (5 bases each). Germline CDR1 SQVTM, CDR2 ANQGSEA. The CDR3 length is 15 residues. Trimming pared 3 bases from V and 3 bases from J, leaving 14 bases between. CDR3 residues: CSVEITRGDTGELFF. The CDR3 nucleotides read TGCAGCGTTGAGATTACGAGGGGTGACACCGGGGAGCTGTTTTTT.

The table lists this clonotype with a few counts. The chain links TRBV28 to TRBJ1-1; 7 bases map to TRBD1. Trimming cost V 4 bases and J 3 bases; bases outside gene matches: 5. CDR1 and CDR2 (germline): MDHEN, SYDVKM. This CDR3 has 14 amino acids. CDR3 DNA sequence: TGTGCCAGCAGTTCTACAGGGGACTACACTGAAGCTTTCTTT. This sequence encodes CASSSTGDYTEAFF.

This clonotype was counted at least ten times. The CDR3, as DNA: TGTGCCAGCCACTATAGGGAGCAAGAGACCCAGTACTTC. It yields the protein CASHYREQETQYF. The V call is TRBV3-1, the J call TRBJ2-5, with TRBD2 as a possible D gene (5 bases). Trimming removed 8 bases from V and 2 bases from J, with 12 bases in between. Germline V lookup: CDR1 LGHDT, CDR2 YNNKEL (reference sequence). The CDR3 is made up of 13 amino acids.

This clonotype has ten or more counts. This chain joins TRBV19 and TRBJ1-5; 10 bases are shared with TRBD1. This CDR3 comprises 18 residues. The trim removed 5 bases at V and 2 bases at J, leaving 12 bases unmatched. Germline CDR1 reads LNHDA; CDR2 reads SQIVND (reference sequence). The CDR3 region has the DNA TGTGCCAGTAGTCCTCGCGGACAGGGGGGATTCCGCAATCAGCCCCAGCATTTT. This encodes CASSPRGQGGFRNQPQHF.

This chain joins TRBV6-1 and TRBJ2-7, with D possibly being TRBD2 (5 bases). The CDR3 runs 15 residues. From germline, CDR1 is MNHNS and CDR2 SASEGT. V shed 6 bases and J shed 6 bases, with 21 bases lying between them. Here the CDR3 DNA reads TGTGCCAGCAGCCTATCCCGACTACTTTCAAGCGAGCAGTACTTC. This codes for CASSLSRLLSSEQYF.

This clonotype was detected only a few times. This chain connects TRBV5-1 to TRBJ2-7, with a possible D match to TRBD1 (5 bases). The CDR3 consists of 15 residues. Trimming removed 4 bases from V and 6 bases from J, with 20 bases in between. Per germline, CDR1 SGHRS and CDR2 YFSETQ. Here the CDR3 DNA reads TGCGCCAGCAGCGGCGGTGGTACCAGGGTGCCCGAGCAGTACTTC. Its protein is CASSGGGTRVPEQYF. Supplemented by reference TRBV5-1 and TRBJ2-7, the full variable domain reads KAGVTQTPRYLIKTRGQQVTLSCSPISGHRSVSWYQQTPGQGLQFLFEYFSETQRNKGNFPGRFSGRQFSNSRSEMNVSTLELGDSALYLCASSGGGTRVPEQYFGPGTRLTVT.

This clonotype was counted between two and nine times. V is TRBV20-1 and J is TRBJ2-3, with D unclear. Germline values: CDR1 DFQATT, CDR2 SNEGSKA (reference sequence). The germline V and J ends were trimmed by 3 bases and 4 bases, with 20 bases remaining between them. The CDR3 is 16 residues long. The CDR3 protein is CSASYRSGTDADTQYF. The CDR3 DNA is TGCAGTGCTAGTTATCGTTCTGGAACGGATGCAGATACGCAGTATTTT.

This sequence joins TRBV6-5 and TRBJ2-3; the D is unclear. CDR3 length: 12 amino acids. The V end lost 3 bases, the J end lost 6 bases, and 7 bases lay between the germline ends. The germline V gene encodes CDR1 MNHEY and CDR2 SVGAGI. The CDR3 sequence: CASSYPPDTQYF. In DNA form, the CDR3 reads TGTGCCAGCAGTTATCCCCCGGATACGCAGTATTTT.

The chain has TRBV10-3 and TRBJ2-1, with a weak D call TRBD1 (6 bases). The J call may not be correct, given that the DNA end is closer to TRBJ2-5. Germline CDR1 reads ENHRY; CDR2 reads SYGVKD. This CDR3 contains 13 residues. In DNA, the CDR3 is TGTGCCACCGAGAGCAGGGGAAGAGAGACCCAGTACTTC. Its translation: CATESRGRETQYF.

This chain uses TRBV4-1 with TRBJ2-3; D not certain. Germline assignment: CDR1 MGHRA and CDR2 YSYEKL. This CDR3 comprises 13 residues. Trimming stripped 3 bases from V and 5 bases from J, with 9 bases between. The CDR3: CASSQEKRDTQYF. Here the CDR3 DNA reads TGCGCCAGCAGCCAGGAAAAGAGAGATACGCAGTATTTT.

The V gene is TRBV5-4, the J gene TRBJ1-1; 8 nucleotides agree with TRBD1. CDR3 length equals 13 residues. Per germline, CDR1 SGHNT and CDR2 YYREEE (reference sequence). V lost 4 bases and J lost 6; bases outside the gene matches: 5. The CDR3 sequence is CASSTDRVPEAFF. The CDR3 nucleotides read TGTGCCAGCAGCACGGACAGGGTCCCTGAAGCTTTCTTT. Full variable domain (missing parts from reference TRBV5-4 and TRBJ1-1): ETGVTQSPTHLIKTRGQQVTLRCSSQSGHNTVSWYQQALGQGPQFIFQYYREEENGRGNFPPRFSGLQFPNYSSELNVNALELDDSALYLCASSTDRVPEAFFGQGTRLTVV.

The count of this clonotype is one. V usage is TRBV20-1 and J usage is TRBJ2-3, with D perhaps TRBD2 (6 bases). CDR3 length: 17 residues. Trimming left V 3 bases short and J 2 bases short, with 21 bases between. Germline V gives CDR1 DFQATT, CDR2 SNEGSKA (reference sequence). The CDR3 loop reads CSASPLSDAGNTDTQYF. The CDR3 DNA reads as TGCAGTGCTAGCCCACTTTCTGACGCGGGGAACACAGATACGCAGTATTTT.

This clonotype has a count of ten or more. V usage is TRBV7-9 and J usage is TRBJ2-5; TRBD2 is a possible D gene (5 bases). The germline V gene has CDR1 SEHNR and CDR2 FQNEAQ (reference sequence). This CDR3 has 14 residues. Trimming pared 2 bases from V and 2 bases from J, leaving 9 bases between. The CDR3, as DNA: TGTGCCAGCAGCTTAATCGGAGGACAAGAGACCCAGTACTTC. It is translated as CASSLIGGQETQYF.

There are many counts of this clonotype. In DNA, the CDR3 is TGCGCCAGCAGCCAAGTTGGGCCTTTCTTT. This gives the protein CASSQVGPFF. J is TRBJ1-1 and V is TRBV4-3; D ambiguous. Germline V lookup: CDR1 LGHNA, CDR2 YSLEER. The CDR3 is made up of 10 amino acids. Trimming left V 1 base short and J 12 bases short, with 6 bases between.

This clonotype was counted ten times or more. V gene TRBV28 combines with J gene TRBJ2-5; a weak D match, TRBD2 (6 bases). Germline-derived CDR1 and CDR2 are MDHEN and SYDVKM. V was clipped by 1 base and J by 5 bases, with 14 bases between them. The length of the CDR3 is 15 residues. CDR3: CASSLLRGVLETQYF. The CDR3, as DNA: TGTGCCAGCAGTTTATTGCGGGGAGTGTTGGAGACCCAGTACTTC. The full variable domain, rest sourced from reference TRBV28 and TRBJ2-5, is DVKVTQSSRYLVKRTGEKVFLECVQDMDHENMFWYRQDPGLGLRLIYFSYDVKMKEKGDIPEGYSVSREKKERFSLILESASTNQTSMYLCASSLLRGVLETQYFGPGTRLLVL.

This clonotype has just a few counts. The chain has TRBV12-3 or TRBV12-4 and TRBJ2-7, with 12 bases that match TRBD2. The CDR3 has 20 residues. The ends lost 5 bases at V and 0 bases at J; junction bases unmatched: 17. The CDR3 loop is CASSHRGLAGGLSVSYEQYF. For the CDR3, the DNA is TGTGCCAGCAGTCACCGAGGGCTAGCGGGGGGGCTCTCCGTCTCCTACGAGCAGTACTTC.

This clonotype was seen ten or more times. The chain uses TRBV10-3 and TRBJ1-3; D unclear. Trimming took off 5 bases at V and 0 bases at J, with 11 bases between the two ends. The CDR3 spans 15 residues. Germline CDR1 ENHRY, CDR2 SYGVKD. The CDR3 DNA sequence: TGTGCCATCAGTCCGCAGTCCTTCTCTGGAAACACCATATATTTT. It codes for CAISPQSFSGNTIYF.

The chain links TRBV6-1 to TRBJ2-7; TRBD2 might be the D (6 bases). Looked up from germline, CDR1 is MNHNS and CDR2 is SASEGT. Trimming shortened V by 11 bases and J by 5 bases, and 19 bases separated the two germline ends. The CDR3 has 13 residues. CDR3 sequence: CAGTRGIGDEQYF. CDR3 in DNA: TGTGCCGGGACCCGGGGGATCGGCGACGAGCAGTACTTC.

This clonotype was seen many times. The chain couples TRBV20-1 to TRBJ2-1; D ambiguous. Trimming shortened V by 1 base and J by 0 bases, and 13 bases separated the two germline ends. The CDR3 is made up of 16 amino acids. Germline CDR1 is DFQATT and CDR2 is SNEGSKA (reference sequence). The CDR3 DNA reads TGCAGTGCTAGAGTACCGGGTTACAGCTCCTACAATGAGCAGTTCTTC. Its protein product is CSARVPGYSSYNEQFF.